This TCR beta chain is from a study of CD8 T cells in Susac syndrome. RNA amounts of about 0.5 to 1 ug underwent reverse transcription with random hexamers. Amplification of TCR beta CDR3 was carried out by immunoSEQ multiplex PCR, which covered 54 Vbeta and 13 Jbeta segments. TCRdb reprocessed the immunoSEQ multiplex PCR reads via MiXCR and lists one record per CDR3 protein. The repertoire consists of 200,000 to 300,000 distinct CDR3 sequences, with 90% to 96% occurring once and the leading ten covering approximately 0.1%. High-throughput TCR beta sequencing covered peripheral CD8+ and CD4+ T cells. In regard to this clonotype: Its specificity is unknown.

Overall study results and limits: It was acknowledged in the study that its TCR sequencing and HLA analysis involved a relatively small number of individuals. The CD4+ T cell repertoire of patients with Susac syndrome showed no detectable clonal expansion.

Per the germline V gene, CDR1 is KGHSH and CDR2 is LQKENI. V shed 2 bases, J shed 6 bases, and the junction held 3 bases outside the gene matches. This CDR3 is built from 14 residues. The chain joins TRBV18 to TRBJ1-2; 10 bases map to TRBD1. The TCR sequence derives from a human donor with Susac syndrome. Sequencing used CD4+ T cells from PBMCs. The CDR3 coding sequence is TGTGCCAGCTCACCATTCGGGACAGGGGATGGCTACACCTTC. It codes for CASSPFGTGDGYTF.